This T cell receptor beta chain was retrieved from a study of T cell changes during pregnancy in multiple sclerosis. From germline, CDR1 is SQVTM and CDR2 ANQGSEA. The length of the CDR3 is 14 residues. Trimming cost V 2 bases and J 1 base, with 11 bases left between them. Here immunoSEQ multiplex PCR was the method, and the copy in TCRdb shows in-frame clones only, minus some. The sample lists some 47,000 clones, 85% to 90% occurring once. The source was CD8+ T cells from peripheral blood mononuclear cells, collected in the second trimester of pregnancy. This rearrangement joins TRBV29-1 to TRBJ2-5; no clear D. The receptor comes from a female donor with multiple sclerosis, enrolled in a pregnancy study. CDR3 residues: CSVETSTFQETQYF. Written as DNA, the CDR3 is TGCAGCGTTGAAACCTCGACTTTCCAAGAGACCCAGTACTTC.